A single sample is the source of the 10 T cell receptor beta chains below, sequenced in a study of technical replicates of blood from several donors. TCRdb's table, derived via immunoSEQ multiplex PCR, lists solely in-frame clones and lacks some. The table records 70,000 to 95,000 clones, 75% to 95% of them present only once. The sample was T cells isolated from PBMCs. The receptor set was obtained from a human donor in good health. Some clones in this sample may be carry-over from other donors' samples.

This clone was seen just once. The chain links TRBV7-2 to TRBJ2-7; 14 positions agree with TRBD2. The CDR3 is made up of 15 amino acids. Germline V gives CDR1 SGHTA, CDR2 FQGNSA. V shed 5 bases and J 2 bases; nucleotides not matched to a gene: 2. DNA of the CDR3: TGTGCCAGCAGCCAGGGACTAGCGGGAGCCTACGAGCAGTACTTC. Protein product: CASSQGLAGAYEQYF.

The chain uses TRBV27 and TRBJ1-1; the match to TRBD1 covers 9 bases. The V and J ends lost 3 bases and 1 base, in that order; junction bases with no gene match: 6. This CDR3 spans 16 amino acids. The germline V gene has CDR1 MNHEY and CDR2 SMNVEV (reference sequence). The DNA for the CDR3 is TGTGCCAGCAGTTTGGCGGGACAGGGATCGAACACTGAAGCTTTCTTT. Protein product: CASSLAGQGSNTEAFF.

This clone was found once. V gene TRBV18 combines with J gene TRBJ2-1, with 8 bases identical to TRBD1. Germline values: CDR1 KGHSH, CDR2 LQKENI. The CDR3 contains 17 residues. Trimming took 0 bases from V and 1 from J; bases not matched to a gene: 5. The CDR3 sequence is CASSPPTGGISYNEQFF. CDR3 in DNA: TGTGCCAGCTCACCACCCACAGGGGGGATATCCTACAATGAGCAGTTCTTC.

The gene calls are TRBV6-5 and TRBJ2-7; 7 bases match TRBD1. V lost 5 bases to trimming and J lost 2 bases; unmatched junction nucleotides: 6. The CDR3 loop spans 14 amino acids. Germline V CDR1 and CDR2: MNHEY, SVGAGI. CDR3 loop: CASSRDRDTYEQYF. The CDR3 bases are TGTGCCAGCAGTCGAGACAGGGACACCTACGAGCAGTACTTC.

The chain combines TRBV6-5 with TRBJ2-4; 7 bases are a match to TRBD1. The CDR3 has 12 residues. The germline V gene has CDR1 MNHEY and CDR2 SVGAGI. Losses at the gene ends were 6 bases for V and 8 bases for J; bases not matched to a gene: 4. The CDR3 loop is CASSLDRYIQYF. The CDR3 DNA is TGTGCCAGCAGCTTGGACAGGTACATTCAGTACTTC.

The chain employs TRBV19 and TRBJ2-7, with TRBD2 matching 7 bases. The V and J ends lost 3 bases and 4 bases, in that order; junction bases with no gene match: 6. Looked up from germline, CDR1 is LNHDA and CDR2 is SQIVND (reference sequence). The CDR3 runs 14 residues. The CDR3 is CASSIEEGGYEQYF. The DNA for the CDR3 is TGTGCCAGTAGTATCGAGGAGGGAGGGTACGAGCAGTACTTC.

The chain joins TRBV19 to TRBJ2-1; TRBD2 aligns across 8 bases. In germline, CDR1 is LNHDA, CDR2 SQIVND (reference sequence). Trimming took 4 bases from V and 8 from J; bases not matched to a gene: 10. CDR3 length: 15 residues. Written as DNA, the CDR3 is TGTGCCAGTAGTACTGGACTAGCAGGGGCCGATGAGCAGTTCTTC. The encoded protein is CASSTGLAGADEQFF.

The CDR3 coding sequence is TGTGCCAGCAGTGATAAGGACAGGGCTTATCCCTACGAGCAGTACTTC. This codes for CASSDKDRAYPYEQYF. J is TRBJ2-7 and V is TRBV28; the match to TRBD1 covers 8 bases. The CDR3 length is 16 residues. Looked up from germline, CDR1 is MDHEN and CDR2 is SYDVKM. The junction had 11 bases not matched to a gene; V was cut back by 5 bases and J by 2 bases.

The chain employs TRBV6-1 and TRBJ1-1; TRBD1 is a possible D gene (6 bases). V was pared by 2 bases and J by 0 bases, with 10 bases between. Germline CDR1 and CDR2: MNHNS and SASEGT. The CDR3 covers 15 residues. CDR3 DNA sequence: TGTGCCAGCAGTGAACCGGGACACCTGAACACTGAAGCTTTCTTT. This translates into CASSEPGHLNTEAFF.

The J gene is TRBJ1-1, the V gene TRBV10-3; D is unclear. This CDR3 has 15 amino acids. The V gene lost 1 base and the J gene lost 1 base, with 10 bases spanning the gap. CDR1 and CDR2 (germline): ENHRY, SYGVKD. The CDR3 DNA is TGTGCCATCAGTGAGTTCGAGGGTCGGAACACTGAAGCTTTCTTT. Its protein is CAISEFEGRNTEAFF.